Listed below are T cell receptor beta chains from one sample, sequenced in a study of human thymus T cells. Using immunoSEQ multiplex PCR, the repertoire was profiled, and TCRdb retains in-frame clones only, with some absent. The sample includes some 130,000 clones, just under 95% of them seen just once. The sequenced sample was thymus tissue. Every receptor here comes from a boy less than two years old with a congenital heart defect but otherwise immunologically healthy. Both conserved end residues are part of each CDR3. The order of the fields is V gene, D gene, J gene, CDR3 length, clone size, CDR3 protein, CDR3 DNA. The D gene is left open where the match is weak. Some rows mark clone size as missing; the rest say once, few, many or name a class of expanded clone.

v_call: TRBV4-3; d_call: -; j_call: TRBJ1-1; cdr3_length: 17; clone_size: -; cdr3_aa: CASSQDRRQTMNTEAFF; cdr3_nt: TGCGCCAGCAGCCAAGATCGTAGACAGACGATGAACACTGAAGCTTTCTTT
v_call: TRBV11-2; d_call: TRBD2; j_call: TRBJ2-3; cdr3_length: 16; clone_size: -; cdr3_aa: CASSFGLTSGTDTQYF; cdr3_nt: TGTGCCAGCAGCTTTGGGTTAACTAGCGGCACAGATACGCAGTATTTT
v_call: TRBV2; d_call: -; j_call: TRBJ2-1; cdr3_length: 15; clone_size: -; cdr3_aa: CASSLGRTLYNEQFF; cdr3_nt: TGTGCCAGCAGTCTTGGAAGGACCCTCTACAATGAGCAGTTCTTC
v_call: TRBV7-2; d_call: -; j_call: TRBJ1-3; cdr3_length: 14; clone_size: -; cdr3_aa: CASSPWGSGNTIYF; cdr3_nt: TGTGCCAGCAGCCCCTGGGGCTCTGGAAACACCATATATTTT
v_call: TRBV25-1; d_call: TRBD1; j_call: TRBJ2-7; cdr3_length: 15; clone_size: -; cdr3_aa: CASSTPLDRGGEQYF; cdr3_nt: TGTGCCAGCAGTACTCCACTGGACAGGGGAGGGGAGCAGTACTTC
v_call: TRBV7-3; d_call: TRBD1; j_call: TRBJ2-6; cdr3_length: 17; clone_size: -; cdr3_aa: CASSRTGKSSGANVLTF; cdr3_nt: TGTGCCAGCAGCCGGACAGGGAAAAGCTCTGGGGCCAACGTCCTGACTTTC
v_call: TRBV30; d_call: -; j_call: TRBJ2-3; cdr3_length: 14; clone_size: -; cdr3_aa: CAWSVRGRTDTQYF; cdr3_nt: TGTGCCTGGAGTGTACGTGGCAGAACAGATACGCAGTATTTT
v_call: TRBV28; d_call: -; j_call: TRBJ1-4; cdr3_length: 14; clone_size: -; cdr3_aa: CASRLQGVREKLFF; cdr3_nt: TGTGCCAGCAGACTACAGGGAGTAAGAGAAAAACTGTTTTTT
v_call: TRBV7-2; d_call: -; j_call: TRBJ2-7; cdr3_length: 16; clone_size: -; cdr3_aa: CASSPSPKILSYEQYF; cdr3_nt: TGTGCCAGCAGCCCAAGTCCGAAGATTCTATCCTACGAGCAGTACTTC
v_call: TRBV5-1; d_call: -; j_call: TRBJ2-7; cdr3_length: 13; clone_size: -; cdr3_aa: CASSLTVGYEQYF; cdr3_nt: TGCGCCAGCAGCTTGACAGTGGGGTACGAGCAGTACTTC
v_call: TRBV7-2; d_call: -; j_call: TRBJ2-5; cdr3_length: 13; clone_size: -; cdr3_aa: CASSLGGEETQYF; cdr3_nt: TGTGCCAGCAGCTTAGGCGGGGAAGAGACCCAGTACTTC
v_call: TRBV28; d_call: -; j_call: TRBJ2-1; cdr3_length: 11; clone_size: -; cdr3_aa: CATRSYNEQFF; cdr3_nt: TGTGCCACGCGCAGCTACAATGAGCAGTTCTTC
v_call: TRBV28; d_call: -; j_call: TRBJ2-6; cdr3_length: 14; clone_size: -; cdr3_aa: CASSDNSGANVLTF; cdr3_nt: TGTGCCAGCAGTGACAATTCTGGGGCCAACGTCCTGACTTTC
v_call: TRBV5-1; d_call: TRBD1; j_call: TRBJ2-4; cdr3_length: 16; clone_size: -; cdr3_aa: CASSPDRVLAKNIQYF; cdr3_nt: TGCGCCAGCAGCCCCGACAGGGTTTTAGCCAAAAACATTCAGTACTTC
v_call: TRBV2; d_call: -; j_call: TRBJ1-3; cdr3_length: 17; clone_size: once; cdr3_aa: CASSEALRGRWGNTIYF; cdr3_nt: TGTGCCAGCAGTGAAGCGCTTCGGGGGCGCTGGGGAAACACCATATATTTT
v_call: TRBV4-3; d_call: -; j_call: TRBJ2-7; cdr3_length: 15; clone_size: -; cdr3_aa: CASSQGRSLAYEQYF; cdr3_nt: TGCGCCAGCAGCCAAGGACGCTCCCTTGCCTACGAGCAGTACTTC
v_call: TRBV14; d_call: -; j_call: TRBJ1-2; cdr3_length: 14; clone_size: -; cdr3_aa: CASSPIRREYGYTF; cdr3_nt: TGTGCCAGCAGCCCCATTCGGAGGGAATATGGCTACACCTTC
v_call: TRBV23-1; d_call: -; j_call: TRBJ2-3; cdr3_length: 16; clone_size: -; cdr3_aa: CASSHTGRVRIDTQYF; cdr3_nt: TGCGCCAGCAGTCACACAGGGAGGGTACGTATAGATACGCAGTATTTT
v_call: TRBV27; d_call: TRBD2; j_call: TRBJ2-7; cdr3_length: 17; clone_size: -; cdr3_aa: CASRAPGRLAGIYEQYF; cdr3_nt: TGTGCCAGCAGGGCCCCCGGCCGACTAGCGGGAATCTACGAGCAGTACTTC
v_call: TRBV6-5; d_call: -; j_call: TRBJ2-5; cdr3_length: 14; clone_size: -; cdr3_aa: CASSRRVVGETQYF; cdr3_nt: TGTGCCAGCAGTCGGAGGGTGGTTGGAGAGACCCAGTACTTC
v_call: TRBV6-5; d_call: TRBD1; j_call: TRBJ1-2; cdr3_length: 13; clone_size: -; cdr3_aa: CASSKTGVAGYTF; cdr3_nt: TGTGCCAGCAGTAAAACAGGGGTAGCTGGCTACACCTTC
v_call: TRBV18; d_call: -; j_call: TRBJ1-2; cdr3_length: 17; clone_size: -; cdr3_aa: CASSPRAQGPGPYGYTF; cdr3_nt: TGTGCCAGCTCACCACGGGCCCAGGGGCCGGGGCCCTATGGCTACACCTTC
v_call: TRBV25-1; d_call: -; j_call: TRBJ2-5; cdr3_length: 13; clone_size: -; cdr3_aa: CASSGAGQETQYF; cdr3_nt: TGTGCCAGCAGTGGAGCTGGCCAAGAGACCCAGTACTTC
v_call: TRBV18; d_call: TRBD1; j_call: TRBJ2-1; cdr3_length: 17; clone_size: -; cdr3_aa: CASSPHPGQGAYNEQFF; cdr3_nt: TGTGCCAGCTCACCGCACCCGGGACAGGGGGCTTACAATGAGCAGTTCTTC
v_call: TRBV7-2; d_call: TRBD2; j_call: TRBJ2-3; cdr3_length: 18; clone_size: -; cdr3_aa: CASSLVPSGGRKTDTQYF; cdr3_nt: TGTGCCAGCAGCTTAGTCCCTAGCGGGGGGAGGAAGACAGATACGCAGTATTTT
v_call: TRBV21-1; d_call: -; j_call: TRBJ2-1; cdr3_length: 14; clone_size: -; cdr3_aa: CASSTRSSYNEQFF; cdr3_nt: TGTGCCAGCAGCACAAGGAGCTCCTACAATGAGCAGTTCTTC
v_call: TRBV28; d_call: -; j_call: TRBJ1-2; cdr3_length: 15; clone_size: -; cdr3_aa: CASSLSRVGSYGYTF; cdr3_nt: TGTGCCAGCAGTTTATCAAGGGTTGGGAGCTATGGCTACACCTTC
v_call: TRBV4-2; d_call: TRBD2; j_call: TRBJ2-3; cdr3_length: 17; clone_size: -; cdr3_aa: CASSGLAETASTDTQYF; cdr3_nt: TGTGCCAGCAGCGGACTAGCGGAAACCGCTAGCACAGATACGCAGTATTTT
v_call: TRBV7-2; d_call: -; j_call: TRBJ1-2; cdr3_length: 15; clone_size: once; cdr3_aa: CASSRPQGWLYGYTF; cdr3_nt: TGTGCCAGCAGCCGACCACAGGGATGGCTATATGGCTACACCTTC
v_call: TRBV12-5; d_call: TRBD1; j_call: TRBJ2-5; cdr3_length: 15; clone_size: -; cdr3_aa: CATDSPGQGTETQYF; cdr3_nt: TGTGCTACCGACTCTCCGGGACAGGGGACCGAGACCCAGTACTTC
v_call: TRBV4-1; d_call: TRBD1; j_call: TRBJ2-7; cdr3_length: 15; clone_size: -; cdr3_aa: CASSQIAGQGNEQYF; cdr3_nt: TGCGCCAGCAGCCAAATCGCCGGACAGGGAAACGAGCAGTACTTC
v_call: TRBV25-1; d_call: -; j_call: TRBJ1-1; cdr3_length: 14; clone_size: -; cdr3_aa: CASSADMDFTEAFF; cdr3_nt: TGTGCCAGCAGTGCGGACATGGATTTTACTGAAGCTTTCTTT
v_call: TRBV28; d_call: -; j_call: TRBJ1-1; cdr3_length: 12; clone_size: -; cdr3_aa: CASSFFTTEAFF; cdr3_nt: TGTGCCAGCAGTTTTTTTACGACTGAAGCTTTCTTT
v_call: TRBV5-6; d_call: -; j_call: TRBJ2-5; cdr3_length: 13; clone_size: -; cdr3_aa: CASSLGTEETQYF; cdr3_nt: TGTGCCAGCAGCTTAGGCACCGAAGAGACCCAGTACTTC
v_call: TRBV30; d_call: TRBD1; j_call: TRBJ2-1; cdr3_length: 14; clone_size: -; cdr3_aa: CAWGRQGENNEQFF; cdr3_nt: TGTGCCTGGGGAAGACAGGGGGAGAACAATGAGCAGTTCTTC
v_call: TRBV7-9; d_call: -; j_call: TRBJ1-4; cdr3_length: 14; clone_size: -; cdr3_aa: CASSLGPRGEKLFF; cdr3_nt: TGTGCCAGCAGCTTAGGGCCCCGGGGTGAAAAACTGTTTTTT
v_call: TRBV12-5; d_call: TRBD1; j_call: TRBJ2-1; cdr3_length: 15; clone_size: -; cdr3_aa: CASGFGQGAEHEQFF; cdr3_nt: TGTGCTAGTGGTTTCGGACAGGGGGCAGAACATGAGCAGTTCTTC
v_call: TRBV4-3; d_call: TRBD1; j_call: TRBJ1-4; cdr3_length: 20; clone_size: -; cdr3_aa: CASSSGRGQGPKRGIEKLFF; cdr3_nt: TGCGCCAGCAGCTCAGGGCGAGGACAGGGACCAAAAAGAGGTATTGAAAAACTGTTTTTT
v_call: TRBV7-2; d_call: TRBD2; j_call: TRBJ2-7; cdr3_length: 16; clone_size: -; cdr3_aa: CASSRGTSGEQNEQYF; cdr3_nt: TGTGCCAGCAGCAGGGGGACTAGCGGGGAGCAGAACGAGCAGTACTTC
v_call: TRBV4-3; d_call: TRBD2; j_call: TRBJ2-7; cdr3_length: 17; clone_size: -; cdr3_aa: CASSQDSGASGAMEQYF; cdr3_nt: TGCGCCAGCAGCCAAGATAGTGGCGCTAGCGGGGCCATGGAGCAGTACTTC
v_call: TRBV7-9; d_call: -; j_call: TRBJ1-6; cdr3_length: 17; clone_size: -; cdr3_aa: CASSLAPGLGRGSPLHF; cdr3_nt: TGTGCCAGCAGCTTAGCGCCGGGACTGGGACGAGGTTCACCCCTCCACTTT
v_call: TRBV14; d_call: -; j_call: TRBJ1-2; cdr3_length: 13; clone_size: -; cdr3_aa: CASSLDTDYGYTF; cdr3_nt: TGTGCCAGCAGCCTCGACACGGATTATGGCTACACCTTC
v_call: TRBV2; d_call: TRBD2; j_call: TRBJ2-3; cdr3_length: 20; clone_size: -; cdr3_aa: CASSEPPIPPSGGATDTQYF; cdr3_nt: TGTGCCAGCAGTGAACCCCCTATCCCCCCTAGCGGGGGTGCCACAGATACGCAGTATTTT
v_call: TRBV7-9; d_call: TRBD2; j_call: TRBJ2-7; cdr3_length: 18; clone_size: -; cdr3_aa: CASSLAPRLAGGTYEQYF; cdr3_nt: TGTGCCAGCAGCTTAGCCCCCCGACTAGCGGGGGGGACCTACGAGCAGTACTTC
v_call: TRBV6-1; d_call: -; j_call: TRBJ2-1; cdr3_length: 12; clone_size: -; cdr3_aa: CAIISAYNEQFF; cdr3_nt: TGTGCCATCATCAGCGCCTACAATGAGCAGTTCTTC
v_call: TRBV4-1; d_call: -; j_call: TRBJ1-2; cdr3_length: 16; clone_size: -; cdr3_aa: CASSQESEPSDWGYTF; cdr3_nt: TGCGCCAGCAGCCAAGAATCGGAACCCTCTGACTGGGGCTACACCTTC
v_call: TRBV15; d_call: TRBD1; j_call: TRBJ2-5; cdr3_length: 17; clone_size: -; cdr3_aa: CATSRDVWTGKWETQYF; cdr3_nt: TGTGCCACCAGCAGAGATGTCTGGACAGGGAAGTGGGAGACCCAGTACTTC
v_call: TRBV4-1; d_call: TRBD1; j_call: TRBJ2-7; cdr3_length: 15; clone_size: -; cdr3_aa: CASSQVGTGLREQYF; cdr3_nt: TGCGCCAGCAGCCAAGTCGGGACAGGGTTACGCGAGCAGTACTTC
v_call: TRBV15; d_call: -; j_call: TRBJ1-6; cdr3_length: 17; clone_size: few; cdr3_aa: CATHGCTALPYNSPLHF; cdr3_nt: TGTGCCACCCATGGATGTACAGCACTTCCTTATAATTCACCCCTCCACTTT
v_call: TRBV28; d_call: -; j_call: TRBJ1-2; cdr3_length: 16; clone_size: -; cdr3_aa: CASSQRGTTGNYGYTF; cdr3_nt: TGTGCCAGCAGTCAACGAGGGACCACAGGGAACTATGGCTACACCTTC
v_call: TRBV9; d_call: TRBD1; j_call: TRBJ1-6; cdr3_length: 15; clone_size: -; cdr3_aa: CASSPGQAAGSPLHF; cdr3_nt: TGTGCCAGCAGCCCAGGACAGGCTGCGGGTTCACCCCTCCACTTT
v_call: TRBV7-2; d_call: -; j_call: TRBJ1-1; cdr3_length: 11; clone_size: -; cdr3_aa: CASRRGDEAFF; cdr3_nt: TGTGCCAGTAGGCGGGGGGATGAAGCTTTCTTT
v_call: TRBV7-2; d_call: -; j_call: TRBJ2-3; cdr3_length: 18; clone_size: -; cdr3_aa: CASSPPLSGGPCTDTQYF; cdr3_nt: TGTGCCAGCAGCCCGCCCTTGAGTGGGGGGCCTTGCACAGATACGCAGTATTTT
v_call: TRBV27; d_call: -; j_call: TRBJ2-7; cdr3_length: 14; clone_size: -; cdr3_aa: CASSSDGKDYEQYF; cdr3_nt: TGTGCCAGCAGTTCGGACGGCAAGGACTACGAGCAGTACTTC
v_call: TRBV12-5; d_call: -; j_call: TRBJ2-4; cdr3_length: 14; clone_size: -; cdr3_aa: CASGLDGRVDIQYF; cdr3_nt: TGTGCTAGTGGTTTAGACGGACGGGTAGACATTCAGTACTTC
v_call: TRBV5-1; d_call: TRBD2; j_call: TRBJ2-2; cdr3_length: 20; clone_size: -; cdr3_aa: CASSLTSDRFRSRNTGELFF; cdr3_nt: TGCGCCAGCAGCTTAACTAGCGACAGATTCAGATCGAGAAACACCGGGGAGCTGTTTTTT
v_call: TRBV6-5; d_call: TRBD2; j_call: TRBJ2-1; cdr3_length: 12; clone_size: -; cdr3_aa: CASINGGNEQFF; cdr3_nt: TGTGCCAGCATCAACGGGGGGAATGAGCAGTTCTTC
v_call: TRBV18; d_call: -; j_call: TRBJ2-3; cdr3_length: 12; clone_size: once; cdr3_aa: CASSSGLDTQYF; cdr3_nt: TGTGCCAGCTCCTCAGGGTTGGATACGCAGTATTTT
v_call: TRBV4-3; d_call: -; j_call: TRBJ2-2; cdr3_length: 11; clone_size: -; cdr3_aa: CASQITGELFF; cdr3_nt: TGCGCCAGCCAAATAACCGGGGAGCTGTTTTTT